The following is a T cell receptor (beta chain) sequence with its context. Its antigen specificity is not known. No much larger clone is present one base from it, and per-base qualities are unavailable. The data were taken from a study of cytomegalovirus exposure and HLA in healthy donors (TCRdb year 2017). Background for the entire study: An earlier analysis of some 600 of the donors reported 276 Gb of sequence data and 100 million to 120 million unique TCR beta sequences obtained from around 170 million T cells. About 310 gigabases of sequencing data and tens of millions of unique TCR sequences were included in an early release covering about 620 HLA-typed donors. The genetic ancestry cluster associated with self-reported Caucasian donors included 80% to 90% of the 300 to 400 genotyped donors. The study aimed to test whether cataloging public T cell receptors could reveal signatures of past pathogen exposure. The study profiled the T cell repertoires of some 610 subjects by immunosequencing and related them to cytomegalovirus serostatus. Besides the first cohort of around 700 subjects, a separate validation cohort made up of 120 or so different subjects was used. The study combined high-throughput TCR immunosequencing, statistical association of individual TCRs with disease status, and machine learning to predict cytomegalovirus infection status. In a later analysis, previously published TCR beta repertoires from 550 to 700 donors were re-analyzed and high-resolution HLA genotyping was added so that TCR occurrence patterns could be studied. Rather than drawing on any new phenotypic data, the later analysis identified candidate immune exposures from TCR beta sequences and the way those sequences occurred across donors. In an earlier analysis of 500 to 650 of the donors, high-throughput TCR beta sequencing was used to judge whether each TCR beta V gene segment behaved as functional or pseudogenic. Alongside the repertoire data, information on donor age, sex, ethnicity and CMV serostatus was compiled. In a later genetic analysis, genome-wide SNP genotypes for about 55% of the roughly 700 donors were used, and that subset was treated as a discovery cohort. Every discovery cohort repertoire had been produced on one sequencing platform. HLA typing included class I and class II loci at four-digit resolution. Typing coverage differed by locus: A, B, C, DRB1 and DQB1 were typed in about 620-630 donors, DQA1 in approximately 520, DPA1 in 600 to 610, and DPB1 in just under 480. Roughly 5 DR-DQ haplotypes were treated as single units for association and clustering because of strong linkage in the cohort. Among some 400 genotyped donors of the cohort, an average of approximately 200,000 unique TCR beta nucleotide sequences was sequenced per donor, of which roughly 18% were non-productive.

The cohort comprised around 700 healthy bone marrow donors. Cohort members were all nominally healthy when sampled, although unrecorded immune exposures were likely present. The donor was CMV seronegative and belonged to the group of around 400 seronegative cohort members. A peripheral blood sample was collected from each donor, and TCR beta sequencing was performed on peripheral blood mononuclear cells. The Qiagen DNeasy Blood Extraction Kit was used to extract genomic DNA from the blood cell samples. The library was prepared using the immunoSEQ multiplex PCR assay. For the multiplex PCR, a mixture combining 60 forward primers for TCR Vbeta segments and 13 reverse primers for TCR Jbeta segments was used. Amplification of the CDR3 region of rearranged TCR beta genes was performed with a multiplex PCR assay on genomic DNA. The Illumina HiSeq System was used to sequence the amplified TCR beta libraries as 87-base-pair reads. Regarding the original processing steps: Across the 670 or so repertoires, a later analysis counted approximately 83 million unique TCR beta chains, 9 million to 14 million of which were shared by at least two donors. To remove PCR and sequencing errors, raw reads were error-corrected and collapsed into unique sequences using a nearest-neighbor algorithm that merged closely related sequences. To assign V, D and J gene segments, CDR3 sequences were aligned to IMGT reference sequences. For a sequence to be retained, a match of at least six nucleotides to both a V gene segment and a J gene segment was required. A rearrangement counted as productive if the CDR3 had no stop codons and remained in frame with V and J, and every other rearrangement counted as non-productive. Following IMGT convention, CDR3 was defined as the stretch from the second conserved V-encoded cysteine up to the conserved J-encoded phenylalanine. In an earlier analysis of approximately 590 of the donors, sequences lacking an unambiguous match to a single V gene segment were excluded. An earlier analysis of just under 600 of the donors called V segments functional above 56.7% productive rearrangements and segregating when the between-donor standard deviation exceeded 5%. To diagnose cytomegalovirus status from the catalog of TCR beta chain sequences, a statistical classification framework was built. In a later analysis, V and J genes were assigned by comparing TCR nucleotide sequences against IMGT/GENE-DB human TR gene sequences. Using the TCRdist pipeline, a later analysis assigned CDR3 sequences along with most-parsimonious VDJ recombination scenarios. In a later analysis, each TCR beta chain was defined by its CDR3 amino acid sequence together with its V-gene family, and reads lacking a unique V-gene family were excluded. As a way to deal with suspected cross-contamination and a sequencing artifact, a later analysis dropped 450 to 600 nucleotide sequences that were highly shared and had low generation probability. In a later analysis, a clonal expansion index for each public chain was calculated from normalized within-repertoire ranks of inferred template counts. Generation probabilities in a later analysis came from a VDJ recombination model fitted to out-of-frame rearrangements, and those results were checked against IGoR. A later analysis scored TCR-TCR, TCR-HLA and TCR-CMV co-occurrence with hypergeometric tests, applying a repertoire-size bias correction to TCR pairs. In a later analysis, false discovery rates were estimated by permuting HLA or CMV assignments 20 times. In a later analysis, co-occurring TCRs were grouped using DBSCAN, and TCRdist sequence similarity was added for clustering within HLA-allele-positive subsets. Repertoires with fewer than 30,000 or more than 120,000 public chains, plus five repertoires with anomalous nucleotide sharing, were excluded from co-occurrence clustering. The table was pulled from immuneACCESS by TCRdb, which kept in-frame rearrangements only. Such tables lose some clones; where checked, under half of the loss comes from unresolved V genes, and the rest has no known cause. That table supplies the V and J calls and clone size; D and trimming were determined from the DNA. Present in this sample are roughly 180,000 clones, about 77% of which were seen just once. The ten largest clones take up about 3% of the sample.

Germline trimming: 6 bases from V, 10 bases from J; junction bases outside gene matches: 11. The germline V gene (reference sequence) gives CDR1 as LNHDA and CDR2 as SQIVND. There are 14 amino acids in the CDR3, from cysteine to phenylalanine inclusive. CDR3 DNA only is kept here, 42 bases in frame from base 1. The paper's findings and limits, for the study overall: An earlier analysis of approximately 500 of the donors showed that most TCR beta V segments appeared in productive rearrangements either about 87% or about 30% of the time, which broadly matched IMGT annotations. In vitro tests confirmed that three of the cytomegalovirus-associated TCR beta chains recognize cytomegalovirus antigens. In a later analysis, HLA-associated TCR beta chains were found to be more clonally expanded and to have lower generation probabilities than equally common non-associated chains. A later analysis found that TCR association rates varied across HLA loci, with DRB1 alleles showing the most associated TCRs and HLA-C alleles the fewest. A later analysis found that most CMV-associated TCR beta chains appeared HLA-restricted, with HLA associations seemingly driven largely by CMV exposure. A later genetic analysis reported fewer N-insertions in productive TCRs among donors in an Asian-associated ancestry cluster than the roughly 700-donor mean. Specific HLA alleles were associated with over 15,000 TCR beta sequences at a false discovery rate of 0.05 in a later analysis. Because counts were too low, seventeen rarely observed V segments, including chromosome 9 orphons, were excluded from the earlier analysis of 587 of the donors. In a later genetic analysis, a missense DCLRE1C variant was associated with V-gene and J-gene trimming of TCR beta chains, and the association was replicated in an independent cohort. The authors suggested that the approach could potentially be generalized to other disease states and immunological phenotypes. For the cohort, immune exposure information was limited to CMV serostatus. Several of the top co-occurrence clusters appeared to be linked to parvovirus B19, influenza, CMV and Epstein-Barr virus, according to a later analysis. A further reported finding was that TCR beta sequences accurately predicted the HLA-A and HLA-B alleles for most subjects in the first cohort. A cluster of highly shared sequence variants was judged likely to represent a technical artifact of the sequencing pipeline. Because HLA typing was missing for some donors at each locus, association tests included only the typed subset. Most TCR sequences were observed very rarely across donors, whereas some public TCRs were present in many individuals. The classifier was reported to diagnose cytomegalovirus status with high specificity and sensitivity in both the original cohort and the validation cohort. The study gave a list of 150 to 200 TCR beta chains associated with cytomegalovirus. When HLA alleles, especially DR and DQ, strongly co-occurred, attributing TCR associations to individual alleles was difficult. Because the 87-base-pair reads could not distinguish some IMGT-functional V segments, including TRBV6-2 and TRBV6-3, those segments were excluded. Sequencing depth was assumed to be roughly uniform across donors in the presence/absence analyses, though that assumption may not hold. Correlated functional status among segregating V segments might be attributable to linkage disequilibrium, but an unknown experimental factor could not be ruled out. Only TCR beta chains were sequenced in this cohort, and the absence of alpha or paired-chain data limited detectable features.

The origin of this receptor is a female donor in good health and CMV-seronegative. The rearranged chain carries TRBV19 and TRBJ2-1; TRBD2 matches 8 bases in the middle. Sequenced: PBMCs. The CDR3: CASRLSGTSGEQFF. The DNA sequence is given as TGTGCCAGTAGACTCTCGGGGACTAGTGGAGAGCAGTTCTTC.